This TCR beta chain was sequenced in a study of T-cell memory formation after mild COVID-19. Study at large: Each donor largely had its own TCR clusters.

Findings and limits, study-wide: Several responding clones turned up in pre-infection memory, indicating that cross-reactive memory may have taken part.

Constant-segment primers served in 5'RACE that generated TCR alpha and TCR beta cDNA libraries bearing sample barcodes and UMIs. In TCRdb, the 5' RACE reads were re-called with MiXCR into one record per CDR3 protein. The sample contains a few hundred thousand distinct CDR3 sequences, about 22% of which appear only once. This clonotype was counted between two and nine times. The antigen is not known. Germline V gene lookup returns CDR1 SGDLS and CDR2 YYNGEE. The CDR3 covers 15 residues. Trimming took off 0 bases at V and 1 base at J, with 11 bases between the two ends. The TCR originated in an adult woman who had mild COVID-19 (a few samples of this study predate the infection). Cell type and time point are not known. The rearrangement uses TRBV9 and TRBJ2-7; D is perhaps TRBD1 (5 bases). Sequencing was done on a sample of PBMCs or a T cell subset sorted from them (not recorded which). CDR3 region: CASSVGGSESYEQYF. CDR3 bases: TGTGCCAGCAGCGTAGGGGGCAGTGAGTCCTACGAGCAGTACTTC.